Below, one TCR beta chain is given with its context. Its antigen is unknown. These data are taken from a study of shared clonotypes between healthy human individuals. General study findings and limits: Rarefaction revealed incomplete sorted-subset sequencing despite large depth. Non-shared clonotypes displayed generation probabilities falling below those of clonotypes present in all four donors. Sharing across four donors was highest in naive CD4 (around 5%) and lowest in memory CD8 (approximately 0.4%).

Sequencing used immunoSEQ multiplex PCR; TCRdb keeps in-frame clones, though not all of them. Of 2.3 million or so clones in the sample, roughly 93% were seen once. V lost 6 bases and J lost 2, with 17 bases in between. Germline values: CDR1 MDHEN, CDR2 SYDVKM. This CDR3 region has 17 residues. Sequencing used naive CD4+ T cells from PBMCs. The sample's subset: CD45RA+ positively selected. The V gene is TRBV28, the J gene TRBJ2-6; D may be TRBD1 or TRBD2 (5 bases each). This receptor was taken from a young man in good health. Some clones in this sample may be carry-over from other donors' samples. In nucleotides, the CDR3 is TGTGCCAGCAGCCTTCGGGACGGACGACCTGGGGCCAACGTCCTGACTTTC. Translating it yields CASSLRDGRPGANVLTF.